Listed here is a single T cell receptor beta chain. What it binds is unknown. Germline loops: CDR1 SGHKS, CDR2 YYEKEE (reference sequence). This CDR3 region has 12 residues. Trimming shortened V by 4 bases and J by 2 bases, and 7 bases separated the two germline ends. Assay used: immunoSEQ multiplex PCR; TCRdb lists only in-frame clones, some missing. The sample has 25,000 to 30,000 clones; 65% to 80% are singletons. The data derive from a study of OX40 agonist ivuxolimab in advanced cancers. Overall study results and limits: On average, CD8+ T cells had more expanded clones than CD4+. Low normalized T-cell clonal expansion was additionally recorded for some nonresponders.

The sequence was collected from an adult with an advanced solid tumor such as melanoma, head and neck, liver or kidney cancer. Sequenced material: CD4+ or CD8+ T cells sorted from blood, taken in a trial of the OX40 agonist ivuxolimab. The chain employs TRBV5-5 and TRBJ2-7; D is uncertain. The CDR3 region is CASSVGTYEQYF. CDR3 nucleotide sequence: TGTGCCAGCAGCGTTGGGACCTACGAGCAGTACTTC.